This T cell receptor (beta chain) was recorded in a study of response to subunit inactivated influenza vaccine. Study outcomes and limitations: Every seasonal influenza vaccination brings in few new T cells, the authors suggested.

The V gene end was trimmed by 4 bases and the J gene end by 6 bases; junction bases not matched to a gene: 7. The CDR3 has 15 amino acids. The germline V gene has CDR1 LGHNA and CDR2 YNFKEQ. This clonotype was picked up a small number of times. The antigen is undetermined. Each CDR3 protein is one row after TCRdb ran MiXCR on the RT-PCR reads. The table lists around 790,000 distinct CDR3 sequences, 21% of them singletons. The sequence was obtained from a man between 50 and 59 years old who received an inactivated influenza vaccine. The chain couples TRBV4-2 to TRBJ1-2; 11 bases are a match to TRBD1. The starting material was PBMCs from blood, obtained around 5 days after vaccination. CDR3 DNA: TGTGCCAGCAGCCCGCCCGGGACAGGGGGTAATGGCTACACCTTC. This codes for CASSPPGTGGNGYTF.